This T cell receptor beta chain was obtained from a study of blood T cell repertoires in COVID-19 (TCRdb year 2020). With regard to the full study: Samples from collaborators originated in the United States, Italy and Spain and spanned both the acute and convalescent phases of COVID-19. The prospective study material was composed of cDNA or gDNA derived from T cells, B-cell-depleted T cells, or PBMCs. Subjects who had been exposed to COVID-19, were actively infected with it, or had recovered from it provided the deeply sampled blood TCRbeta repertoires that made up the dataset. The repertoires were made available in a free public database intended to serve as a resource for research on the immune response to SARS-CoV-2. The samples were drawn from two sources: the first 160 participants of the ongoing ImmuneRACE study, and fewer than 1,500 subjects contributed by 6 global collaborators. Sample metadata almost always included a de-identified subject ID, COVID-19 status, age in years and sex. Where available, HLA class I and class II types were obtained from metadata supplied by the sample provider rather than from assay-based typing.

Concerning this clone itself: Its recognized antigen is unknown. Per-base qualities were not stored, and no clone one base away is much larger.

The immunoSEQ Assay, a bias-controlled multiplex PCR, was used to amplify TCRbeta CDR3 regions from genomic DNA. As for the authors' bioinformatics: Nucleated cell counts per sample were estimated from amplification of reference gene primers within the assay. To quantify the absolute abundance of each unique TCRbeta CDR3 rearrangement, sequence reads were collapsed and filtered. Productive Simpson clonality was computed per sample as the square root of Simpson's diversity index over productive rearrangements. This immuneACCESS table, as held by TCRdb, lists in-frame sequences with V and J called but not all clones. Of the missing ones, under half trace to an unresolved V gene in checked studies; the others have no known cause. The V and J calls and clone size were taken over from that table, and D and trimming were inferred from the DNA. This sample is represented by around 180,000 clones; approximately 80% of them were singletons. The ten largest clonotypes hold roughly 12% of the sample.

In the germline V gene (reference sequence), CDR1 corresponds to LGHDT and CDR2 to YNNKEL. Cut back by 3 bases and 1 base, the V and J ends lie 7 bases apart. Inclusive of the bounding cysteine and phenylalanine, the CDR3 is 15 residues long. Only the CDR3 DNA is retained, 45 bases long and in frame from the first base. Participants in the prospective study were enrolled through a virtual design, were aged 18 to 89 years, and lived in roughly 26 United States geographic areas. In the prospective study, participants were assigned to cohorts based on the clinical history participants reported in a screening survey and a study questionnaire. Recovered participants in ImmuneRACE Cohort 3 were defined as having two consecutive negative NP/OP PCR tests, clearance from a healthcare professional, or resolution of symptoms. In the prospective study, whole blood, serum and a nasopharyngeal or oropharyngeal swab were collected from each participant by mobile phlebotomists. Prospective study participants could optionally give additional blood draws and questionnaires over an approximately two-month period. Before DNA extraction, prospective study blood samples were shipped either frozen or at room temperature.

The paper's findings and limits, for the study overall: Clinical and demographic metadata were provided uncurated, with the amount varying by source and participant.

The TCR comes from a man in his fifties who had recovered from COVID-19. The sequenced sample consisted of PBMCs or T cells enriched from blood (not recorded which). The V gene is TRBV3-1 (or the pseudogene TRBV3-2) and the J gene is TRBJ2-6; the D gene is unclear. The CDR3 reads CASSHWASGANVLTF. The nucleotide sequence reads as follows: TGTGCCAGCAGCCACTGGGCATCTGGGGCCAACGTCCTGACTTTC.